Listed below are T cell receptor beta chains from one sample, sequenced in a study of T-cell memory formation after mild COVID-19. MiXCR, run by TCRdb on the 5' RACE reads, gives a single entry per CDR3 protein. The sample lists some 180,000 distinct CDR3 sequences, 13% seen once, with about 3.6% in the top ten. Input material: PBMCs or a T cell subset sorted from them (not recorded which). Source of these receptors: a man aged 18 to 29 who had mild COVID-19 (a few samples of this study predate the infection). Cell type and time point are not known. CDR3s include the opening cysteine and the closing phenylalanine or tryptophan. Fields, in order: J gene, V gene, D gene, clone size, CDR3 DNA, CDR3 protein. A D gene is named only where the DNA matches it firmly. Not every row has a clone size; where given, it reads once, few, many or a size class.

j_call: TRBJ2-5; v_call: TRBV7-3; d_call: TRBD1; clone_size: .; cdr3_nt: TGTGCCAGCAGCTTAGCAGGACAGGGGGCGACCCAGTACTTC; cdr3_aa: CASSLAGQGATQYF
j_call: TRBJ1-2; v_call: TRBV7-9; d_call: .; clone_size: .; cdr3_nt: TGTGCCAGCAGCTTAGTGGCCGGGGACTATGGCTACACCTTC; cdr3_aa: CASSLVAGDYGYTF
j_call: TRBJ2-3; v_call: TRBV4-1; d_call: TRBD2; clone_size: many; cdr3_nt: TGCGCCAGCAGCCAAGATTGGACTAGCGGAAGGACAGATACGCAGTATTTT; cdr3_aa: CASSQDWTSGRTDTQYF
j_call: TRBJ2-1; v_call: TRBV3-1; d_call: TRBD2; clone_size: .; cdr3_nt: TGTGCCAGCAGCCAAGTTGGTAGCGGTCCTAGCGGTGAGCAGTTCTTC; cdr3_aa: CASSQVGSGPSGEQFF
j_call: TRBJ1-1; v_call: TRBV29-1; d_call: .; clone_size: .; cdr3_nt: TGCAGCGTTGCCCGACCGGACAGAATGAACACTGAAGCTTTCTTT; cdr3_aa: CSVARPDRMNTEAFF
j_call: TRBJ1-2; v_call: TRBV7-2; d_call: .; clone_size: .; cdr3_nt: TGTGCCAGCAGCTTAGATATGCCTACTAACTATGGCTACACCTTC; cdr3_aa: CASSLDMPTNYGYTF
j_call: TRBJ1-2; v_call: TRBV5-1; d_call: .; clone_size: few; cdr3_nt: TGCGCCAGCAGCATAAGCGGTCAGGGAGGCTATGGCTACACCTTC; cdr3_aa: CASSISGQGGYGYTF
j_call: TRBJ2-6; v_call: TRBV9; d_call: .; clone_size: .; cdr3_nt: TGTGCCAGCAGCGTAGGCCCTGACAGGTTCTCTGGGGCCAACGTCCTGACTTTC; cdr3_aa: CASSVGPDRFSGANVLTF
j_call: TRBJ2-1; v_call: TRBV7-3; d_call: .; clone_size: .; cdr3_nt: TGTGCCAGCGGGGGGGCCCGGGTCAATGAGCAGTTCTTC; cdr3_aa: CASGGARVNEQFF
j_call: TRBJ1-1; v_call: TRBV7-2; d_call: .; clone_size: .; cdr3_nt: TGTGCCAGCAGCTTAGCCCTTAAGGGACCAATTAGTGAAGCTTTCTTT; cdr3_aa: CASSLALKGPISEAFF
j_call: TRBJ1-2; v_call: TRBV19; d_call: .; clone_size: few; cdr3_nt: TGTGCCAGTAGTATCACAGGGTTTGGAGGCGGCTACACCTTC; cdr3_aa: CASSITGFGGGYTF
j_call: TRBJ2-7; v_call: TRBV5-1; d_call: TRBD1; clone_size: .; cdr3_nt: TGCGCCAGCAGCTGGACAGGGAGTAGGCAGTACTTC; cdr3_aa: CASSWTGSRQYF
j_call: TRBJ2-5; v_call: TRBV4-1; d_call: TRBD1; clone_size: .; cdr3_nt: TGCGCCAGCAGCCAACCCCCGGGAACAGGGGTGTTCGAAGAGACCCAGTACTTC; cdr3_aa: CASSQPPGTGVFEETQYF
j_call: TRBJ2-2; v_call: TRBV7-2; d_call: .; clone_size: .; cdr3_nt: TGTGCCAGCAGCCAGAGTCCACAGGGAGTCGAGGGGGAGCTGTTTTTT; cdr3_aa: CASSQSPQGVEGELFF
j_call: TRBJ2-2; v_call: TRBV20-1; d_call: TRBD1; clone_size: few; cdr3_nt: TGCAGTGCTAGAGAAGCCGGGACAGGGATCACCGGGGAGCTGTTTTTT; cdr3_aa: CSAREAGTGITGELFF
j_call: TRBJ2-1; v_call: TRBV7-2; d_call: TRBD2; clone_size: .; cdr3_nt: TGTGCCAGCAGCTTGGCGGGGGGCAGTGAGCAGTTCTTC; cdr3_aa: CASSLAGGSEQFF
j_call: TRBJ1-4; v_call: TRBV5-1; d_call: TRBD1; clone_size: .; cdr3_nt: TGCGCCAGCAGCTTGGAAGGGGGCGAAGGAAAACTGTTTTTT; cdr3_aa: CASSLEGGEGKLFF
j_call: TRBJ1-3; v_call: TRBV7-3; d_call: .; clone_size: .; cdr3_nt: TGTGCCAGCAGCTCCGATTCGCGGGGGGCCCCTGGAAACACCATATATTTT; cdr3_aa: CASSSDSRGAPGNTIYF
j_call: TRBJ1-4; v_call: TRBV7-2; d_call: .; clone_size: .; cdr3_nt: TGTGCCACCACGGACAGCAGGCTTGAAAAACTGTTTTTT; cdr3_aa: CATTDSRLEKLFF
j_call: TRBJ2-1; v_call: TRBV12-3/TRBV12-4; d_call: .; clone_size: many; cdr3_nt: TGTGCCAGCAGTTTAGCGGAGGGGGGTCGCGCCTACAATGAGCAGTTCTTC; cdr3_aa: CASSLAEGGRAYNEQFF
j_call: TRBJ2-7; v_call: TRBV7-8; d_call: .; clone_size: many; cdr3_nt: TGTGCCAGCAGCTTATGGGAAGAGCAGTACTTC; cdr3_aa: CASSLWEEQYF
j_call: TRBJ2-5; v_call: TRBV5-4; d_call: .; clone_size: .; cdr3_nt: TGTGCCAGCAGCTTGGCGGGGAGCCAGGGGAGCCAAGAGACCCAGTACTTC; cdr3_aa: CASSLAGSQGSQETQYF
j_call: TRBJ1-5; v_call: TRBV15; d_call: .; clone_size: many; cdr3_nt: TGTGCCACCAGCAGAGATGCGGTATCCCAGCCCCAGCATTTT; cdr3_aa: CATSRDAVSQPQHF
j_call: TRBJ2-1; v_call: TRBV24-1; d_call: .; clone_size: many; cdr3_nt: TGTGCCACCAGCCCCCGGGTCACCCCGAGGAATGAGCAGTTCTTC; cdr3_aa: CATSPRVTPRNEQFF
j_call: TRBJ2-3; v_call: TRBV2; d_call: .; clone_size: .; cdr3_nt: TGTGCCAGCAGTCTATTGGGACTGGACACAGATACGCAGTATTTT; cdr3_aa: CASSLLGLDTDTQYF
j_call: TRBJ2-1; v_call: TRBV21-1; d_call: .; clone_size: .; cdr3_nt: TGTGCCAGCAGCAAAGTGCGAGCGGGGGTCCGCAATGAGCAGTTCTTC; cdr3_aa: CASSKVRAGVRNEQFF
j_call: TRBJ1-2; v_call: TRBV25-1; d_call: TRBD1; clone_size: .; cdr3_nt: TGTGCCAGCAACAGGGGCTGGGGTGGCTACACCTTC; cdr3_aa: CASNRGWGGYTF
j_call: TRBJ2-5; v_call: TRBV29-1; d_call: TRBD2; clone_size: .; cdr3_nt: TGCAGCGTTAGCGGGGGCTATCAAGAGACCCAGTACTTC; cdr3_aa: CSVSGGYQETQYF
j_call: TRBJ2-1; v_call: TRBV7-9; d_call: TRBD2; clone_size: few; cdr3_nt: TGTGCCAGCAGCCGGACTAGCGGGGGGACCAATGAGCAGTTCTTC; cdr3_aa: CASSRTSGGTNEQFF
j_call: TRBJ1-2; v_call: TRBV5-1; d_call: .; clone_size: few; cdr3_nt: TGCGCCAGCAGCCGGGACCCTTCGCGAGGCTACACCTTC; cdr3_aa: CASSRDPSRGYTF
j_call: TRBJ1-1; v_call: TRBV5-1; d_call: .; clone_size: few; cdr3_nt: TGCGCCAGCAGCTTGGAAAATGGTCCACAGAACACTGAAGCTTTCTTT; cdr3_aa: CASSLENGPQNTEAFF
j_call: TRBJ1-6; v_call: TRBV3-1; d_call: .; clone_size: .; cdr3_nt: TGTGCCAGCACCAGCAGGGGAGGTTCACCCCTCCACTTT; cdr3_aa: CASTSRGGSPLHF